A selection of T cell receptor beta chains follows, all from one sample in a study of shared clonotypes between healthy human individuals. The protocol was immunoSEQ multiplex PCR, while the TCRdb copy is restricted to in-frame clones and leaves out a portion. The sample gives some 1 million clones, under 80% of which show up once; 1.2% to 1.5% is in the top ten. The sequencing sample was made of memory CD4+ T cells sorted from blood. The source is a man between 18 and 29 years old in good health. Each CDR3 is given with its conserved first and last residue. The D gene is left open where the match is weak. Rows may omit the clone size; those that give it use once, few, many or a size class.

v_call	d_call	clone_size	j_call	cdr3_aa	cdr3_nt
TRBV2	NA	NA	TRBJ2-5	CASRVTKQETQYF	TGTGCCAGCAGGGTGACTAAGCAAGAGACCCAGTACTTC
TRBV25-1	NA	NA	TRBJ1-4	CASSFSVYNEKLFF	TGTGCCAGCAGCTTTTCCGTTTATAATGAAAAACTGTTTTTT
TRBV5-6	TRBD1	NA	TRBJ1-5	CASSLAAGGGQPQHF	TGTGCCAGCAGCTTGGCGGCAGGGGGCGGTCAGCCCCAGCATTTT
TRBV9	NA	NA	TRBJ1-1	CASSAPGVTEAFF	TGTGCCAGCAGCGCCCCGGGGGTCACTGAAGCTTTCTTT
TRBV6-1	NA	NA	TRBJ2-2	CASRPESRGELFF	TGTGCCAGCAGACCGGAATCTAGGGGGGAGCTGTTTTTT
TRBV9	NA	NA	TRBJ2-7	CASSLVGDSGEQYF	TGTGCCAGCAGCCTAGTGGGAGATAGCGGCGAGCAGTACTTC
TRBV7-9	TRBD1	NA	TRBJ1-1	CASSRPTGGTTEAFF	TGTGCCAGCAGCCGACCGACAGGGGGAACGACTGAAGCTTTCTTT
TRBV18	NA	NA	TRBJ2-7	CASSPQRAASSYEQYF	TGTGCCAGCTCACCACAAAGGGCGGCGAGCTCCTACGAGCAGTACTTC
TRBV5-1	TRBD1	NA	TRBJ2-7	CASSTTGDEQYF	TGCGCCAGCAGCACGACAGGGGACGAGCAGTACTTC
TRBV5-4	NA	NA	TRBJ1-3	CASSLGVGNTIYF	TGTGCCAGCAGCTTGGGGGTCGGAAACACCATATATTTT
TRBV19	TRBD1	NA	TRBJ2-2	CASSMGGQGVTGELFF	TGTGCCAGTAGTATGGGAGGACAGGGAGTTACCGGGGAGCTGTTTTTT
TRBV6-5	NA	NA	TRBJ1-2	CASSSGLGYTF	TGTGCCAGCAGTTCAGGGTTAGGCTACACCTTC
TRBV5-4	NA	NA	TRBJ2-2	CASSLDGGANTGELFF	TGTGCCAGCAGCTTGGACGGGGGTGCGAACACCGGGGAGCTGTTTTTT
TRBV30	NA	NA	TRBJ2-3	CAWSVGAGITDTQYF	TGTGCCTGGAGTGTAGGGGCGGGGATCACAGATACGCAGTATTTT
TRBV10-3	NA	NA	TRBJ1-6	CAISDPDRDYNSPLHF	TGTGCCATCAGTGACCCGGACAGAGACTATAATTCACCCCTCCACTTT
TRBV29-1	NA	NA	TRBJ1-1	CSAPGDYTEAFF	TGCAGCGCCCCTGGGGATTATACTGAAGCTTTCTTT
TRBV27	NA	NA	TRBJ1-6	CASSRTGADNSPLHF	TGTGCCAGCAGTCGGACCGGGGCCGATAATTCACCCCTCCACTTT
TRBV28	NA	many	TRBJ2-7	CASSLDTGKNTYEQYF	TGTGCCAGCAGTTTAGATACAGGGAAAAATACCTACGAGCAGTACTTC
TRBV30	NA	NA	TRBJ1-1	CAWSVGAEAFF	TGTGCCTGGAGTGTAGGGGCTGAAGCTTTCTTT
TRBV6-5	NA	NA	TRBJ1-1	CASSYSWGPAEAFF	TGTGCCAGCAGTTACTCCTGGGGGCCAGCTGAAGCTTTCTTT
TRBV29-1	NA	NA	TRBJ2-5	CSVEKTPETQYF	TGCAGCGTTGAAAAAACTCCGGAGACCCAGTACTTC
TRBV5-6	NA	many	TRBJ1-4	CASSLGVEKLFF	TGTGCCAGCAGCTTGGGCGTAGAAAAACTGTTTTTT
TRBV7-9	TRBD1	few	TRBJ1-6	CASSLAGQYNSPLHF	TGTGCCAGCAGCTTAGCGGGACAGTATAATTCACCCCTCCACTTT
TRBV29-1	NA	NA	TRBJ2-3	CSGGGNYRQYF	TGCAGCGGGGGTGGGAACTATAGGCAGTATTTT
TRBV30	NA	NA	TRBJ2-7	CALRRGYEQYF	TGTGCCCTGAGGCGGGGTTACGAGCAGTACTTC
TRBV10-3	TRBD1	NA	TRBJ1-2	CATVNRDRGEYGYTF	TGTGCCACCGTAAACCGGGACAGGGGAGAGTATGGCTACACCTTC
TRBV14	NA	NA	TRBJ1-2	CASSQDTVPGGYTF	TGTGCCAGCAGCCAAGATACCGTCCCGGGGGGCTACACCTTC
TRBV6-1	NA	NA	TRBJ2-7	CASFRDTSYEQYF	TGTGCCAGCTTCCGGGACACTTCCTACGAGCAGTACTTC
TRBV18	NA	NA	TRBJ2-1	CASSPPSKINEQFF	TGTGCCAGCTCACCGCCTAGTAAGATTAATGAGCAGTTCTTC
TRBV29-1	NA	NA	TRBJ1-2	CSVEIGAELMAGYTF	TGCAGCGTTGAAATAGGGGCAGAGCTCATGGCTGGCTACACCTTC
TRBV11-2	NA	NA	TRBJ2-7	CASSLVWGYEQYF	TGTGCCAGCAGCTTAGTGTGGGGTTACGAGCAGTACTTC
TRBV18	TRBD1	NA	TRBJ2-7	CASSEGQDRSSYEQYF	TGTGCCAGCTCAGAAGGACAGGACCGTAGCTCCTACGAGCAGTACTTC
TRBV6-5	NA	NA	TRBJ1-3	CASSYNGGRDTIYF	TGTGCCAGCAGTTACAACGGGGGAAGAGACACCATATATTTT
TRBV13	NA	once	TRBJ1-2	CASSLEQEGYYGYTF	TGTGCCAGCAGCTTAGAACAGGAAGGGTACTATGGCTACACCTTC
TRBV7-7	NA	NA	TRBJ2-1	CASSLDGGTYNEQFF	TGTGCTAGCAGCTTAGACGGGGGCACCTACAATGAGCAGTTCTTC
TRBV2	NA	NA	TRBJ2-2	CASSATRTGELFF	TGTGCCAGCAGCGCGACTAGAACCGGGGAGCTGTTTTTT
TRBV5-5	NA	NA	TRBJ1-2	CASSPDVGVAANYGYTF	TGTGCCAGCAGCCCTGACGTGGGGGTTGCAGCTAACTATGGCTACACCTTC
TRBV2	TRBD2	few	TRBJ2-5	CASSEPAGGQETQYF	TGTGCCAGCAGTGAACCAGCGGGGGGGCAAGAGACCCAGTACTTC
TRBV9	NA	NA	TRBJ1-4	CASSVLQGVGEKLFF	TGTGCCAGCAGCGTCCTACAGGGAGTAGGCGAAAAACTGTTTTTT
TRBV19	TRBD1	NA	TRBJ1-6	CASSGGYGNSPLHF	TGTGCCAGCTCAGGGGGCTATGGTAATTCACCCCTCCACTTT
TRBV30	TRBD1	few	TRBJ1-4	CAWSRDRGQLFF	TGTGCCTGGAGCCGGGACAGGGGGCAACTGTTTTTT
TRBV6-1	NA	NA	TRBJ2-5	CASSPQPGIQETQYF	TGTGCCAGCAGCCCCCAGCCCGGGATCCAAGAGACCCAGTACTTC
TRBV6-9	NA	NA	TRBJ1-6	CASSNPAGTGASPLHF	TGTGCCAGCAGTAACCCGGCCGGGACGGGAGCTTCACCCCTCCACTTT
TRBV6-1	NA	NA	TRBJ1-4	CASSGGQWGGLFF	TGTGCCAGCAGTGGAGGACAGTGGGGAGGGCTGTTTTTT
TRBV6-6	NA	once	TRBJ2-7	CASSLLDEQYF	TGTGCCAGCAGCCTCCTCGACGAGCAGTACTTC
TRBV4-1	NA	NA	TRBJ2-7	CASSHLGDPTYEQYF	TGCGCCAGCAGCCATTTAGGGGACCCGACCTACGAGCAGTACTTC
TRBV25-1	NA	NA	TRBJ2-1	CATRRGAPNEQFF	TGTGCCACCCGTAGGGGGGCGCCCAATGAGCAGTTCTTC
TRBV4-3	NA	many	TRBJ2-7	CASSQTLRGEQYF	TGCGCCAGCAGCCAAACTCTCAGGGGCGAGCAGTACTTC